This TCR beta chain emerged from a study of blood T cells in healthy people across ages (dated by TCRdb to the mid-2010s). Background on the whole study: In model experiments, template switching captured roughly one uniquely barcoded TCR beta cDNA molecule for every two T cells. The study measured age-related changes in TCR beta repertoire diversity using deep sequencing normalized with unique cDNA molecular identifiers. The donors were divided into four age groups: young (average around 17 years), middle-aged (about 39), aged (around 67) and long-lived (82). The study analyzed two additional independent replicas of 1 million unique cDNA reads from the same blood draw for two donors, one aged 18 to 29 and one aged 80 or older. To avoid experimental bias, donors of different ages were distributed randomly across sequencing lanes.

Including the terminal cysteine and phenylalanine, the CDR3 comprises 9 residues. The entry retains the CDR3 DNA only, 27 bases that are in frame from base 1. The germline V gene (reference sequence) gives CDR1 as SSHAT and CDR2 as FNYEAQ. Notes on this clonotype: There is no known antigen for this receptor. One end of the junction does not line up with germline, which may come from a read error.

The approximately 39 donors, aged about 6 to 100 years, were systemically healthy Caucasian individuals from Russia. Each donor gave ten milliliters of peripheral blood, collected into EDTA-treated Vacutainer tubes. Ficoll-Paque density-gradient centrifugation was used to isolate PBMCs, with at least 6 million obtained per sample. Total RNA, at least 5 micrograms per sample, was extracted from PBMCs with Trizol reagent. The percentages of naive CD45RAhigh/CD27high T cells were determined by flow cytometry on a PBMC aliquot from every donor. The study at large found these results: Compared with the aged group, more naive CD4+ T cells, fewer expanded clones and increased TCR diversity were shown by the long-lived group, suggesting age selection. Observed TCR beta diversity per million T cells fell roughly linearly with age, and a significant reduction was already apparent by age around 40. The CMV infection status of donors was not known, potentially confounding age-related changes in expanded clonotypes. Estimates of total diversity from one million sequenced T cells were regarded as lower bounds and underestimates. There was a strong correlation between observed TCR beta diversity and the percentage of naive T cells measured by flow cytometry. Since profiling was done on bulk unsorted PBMCs, naive and antigen-experienced compartments could not be conclusively compared.

Receptor amplification or capture employed 5' RACE. Sequencer: Illumina HiSeq 2500. A second PCR of roughly 7 to 11 cycles was performed with a sample-barcoded 5' primer and a J-beta primer mix. Each TCR beta cDNA molecule received a unique molecular identifier from a template-switch 5' adaptor carrying 12 random nucleotides. Each sample yielded at least 3 million CDR3-containing paired-end reads. First-strand cDNA synthesis was performed from all RNA using the Mint cDNA synthesis kit, with priming by a TRBC-specific oligonucleotide. All cDNA was treated with uracil-DNA glycosylase and then went through a first 18-cycle PCR with the universal primers M1SS and BC2_uni_R. Regarding the original processing steps: Normalization of each sample was performed by random selection of 1 million high-quality reads, each carrying a distinct molecular identifier. Reads with shared molecular identifiers were discarded instead of being binned into consensus sequences. MiTCR, run with a Q25 quality threshold and the strictest error-elimination algorithm, handled CDR3 identification, clonotype clustering and error correction. Lower-bound total TCR beta diversity was estimated with a nonparametric unseen species model using Euler transformation. TCRdb cleaned the public reads at Q25 with fastp, built clones with MiXCR and kept in-frame beta chains. Entries that share a CDR3 protein sequence are merged under the most common genes and DNA. The V and J calls and clone size are TCRdb's, not the authors'. In this sample the table shows about a million distinct CDR3 sequences, approximately 49% of which occur a single time. The ten largest clones capture 10% to 15% of the sample.

The sequencing input was blood. The V gene is TRBV7-7 and the J gene is TRBJ2-5; TRBD1 aligns with 7 central bases. The TCR originated in a man younger than 45 in good health. The CDR3 sequence is CKGALGQYF. The DNA reads as follows: TGCAAGGGGGCCCTCGGGCAGTACTTC.